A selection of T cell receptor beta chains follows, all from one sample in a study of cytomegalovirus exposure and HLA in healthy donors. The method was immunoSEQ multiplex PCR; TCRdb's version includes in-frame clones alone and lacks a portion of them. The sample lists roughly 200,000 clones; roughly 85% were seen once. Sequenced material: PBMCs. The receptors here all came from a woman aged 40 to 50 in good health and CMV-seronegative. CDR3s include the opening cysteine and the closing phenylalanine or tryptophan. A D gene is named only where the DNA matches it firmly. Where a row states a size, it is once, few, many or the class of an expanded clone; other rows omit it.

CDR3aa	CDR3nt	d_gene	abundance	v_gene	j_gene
CASSLPGQLPYEQYF	TGTGCCAGCAGTTTACCAGGACAGCTCCCCTACGAGCAGTACTTC	-	-	TRBV28	TRBJ2-7
CAWSVGNGGNEKLFF	TGTGCCTGGAGTGTGGGGAATGGGGGGAATGAAAAACTGTTTTTT	-	few	TRBV30	TRBJ1-4
CASTGGIRNSDYGYTF	TGTGCCAGTACAGGGGGCATCAGGAATTCTGACTATGGCTACACCTTC	TRBD1	-	TRBV19	TRBJ1-2
CASSLEAGSPREKLFF	TGTGCCAGCAGCTTAGAGGCAGGGTCTCCTAGGGAAAAACTGTTTTTT	-	-	TRBV7-6	TRBJ1-4
CASTSDRGNTIYF	TGTGCCAGCACCTCGGACAGGGGAAACACCATATATTTT	TRBD1	few	TRBV2	TRBJ1-3
CASRRLGQALEQYF	TGTGCCAGCAGACGACTCGGACAGGCCCTGGAGCAGTACTTC	TRBD1	-	TRBV11-2	TRBJ2-7
CASSEDTISLYYSEQYF	TGTGCCAGCAGTGAGGATACCATCAGCCTTTACTACTCCGAGCAGTACTTC	-	-	TRBV6-1	TRBJ2-7
CASSYSARGNYGYTF	TGTGCCAGCAGTTACTCTGCCCGGGGGAACTATGGCTACACCTTC	-	-	TRBV6-5	TRBJ1-2
CATWTGGPYGYTF	TGTGCCACTTGGACAGGGGGCCCTTATGGCTACACCTTC	TRBD1	-	TRBV19	TRBJ1-2
CASSTGGQETQYF	TGCGCCAGCAGCACCGGGGGCCAAGAGACCCAGTACTTC	-	-	TRBV5-1	TRBJ2-5
CASSASQSQRPYEQYF	TGTGCCAGCAGCGCTTCTCAGAGTCAGCGCCCCTACGAGCAGTACTTC	-	-	TRBV7-9	TRBJ2-7
CASSLGGQRYNEQFF	TGCGCCAGCAGCTTAGGGGGACAACGATACAATGAGCAGTTCTTC	-	-	TRBV5-1	TRBJ2-1
CASSLNPGGWANTIYF	TGTGCCAGCAGTTTAAACCCGGGGGGTTGGGCAAACACCATATATTTT	-	once	TRBV28	TRBJ1-3
CASSQDWTSGLTQYF	TGTGCCAGCAGCCAAGATTGGACTAGCGGCCTTACGCAGTATTTT	TRBD2	-	TRBV14	TRBJ2-3
CASSIGGGPLEQFF	TGTGCCAGTAGTATAGGGGGAGGGCCCCTTGAGCAGTTCTTC	TRBD2	-	TRBV19	TRBJ2-1
CASSLNRGTNTQYF	TGTGCCAGCAGCTTAAACAGGGGCACGAATACGCAGTATTTT	TRBD1	once	TRBV7-2	TRBJ2-3
CASSEGGGRSYEQYF	TGTGCCAGCAGTGAGGGTGGAGGCCGGTCCTACGAGCAGTACTTC	-	-	TRBV6-1	TRBJ2-7
CASRLAGLRDHEQFF	TGCGCCAGCAGACTAGCGGGCCTAAGGGACCATGAGCAGTTCTTC	TRBD2	-	TRBV5-1	TRBJ2-1
CASSSPNRVADTQYF	TGTGCCAGCAGCTCACCTAACAGGGTGGCAGATACGCAGTATTTT	-	once	TRBV11-1	TRBJ2-3
CASSPTSGYTDTQYF	TGTGCCAGCAGCCCGACTAGCGGATACACAGATACGCAGTATTTT	TRBD2	-	TRBV28	TRBJ2-3
CASRQGANEKLFF	TGCGCCAGTCGACAGGGAGCTAATGAAAAACTGTTTTTT	TRBD1	-	TRBV5-1	TRBJ1-4
CASSSRTGGAFANTGELFF	TGCGCCAGCAGTTCACGGACAGGGGGCGCCTTCGCGAACACCGGGGAGCTGTTTTTT	TRBD1	-	TRBV5-1	TRBJ2-2
CASKPETFSGNTIYF	TGTGCCAGCAAACCCGAAACATTCTCTGGAAACACCATATATTTT	-	-	TRBV27	TRBJ1-3
CASSPITGSYGYTF	TGTGCCAGCAGTCCCATCACAGGGAGTTATGGCTACACCTTC	-	few	TRBV6-5	TRBJ1-2
CASSSQPGTKSGELFF	TGTGCCAGCAGCTCCCAACCCGGGACAAAATCGGGGGAGCTGTTTTTT	-	-	TRBV11-3	TRBJ2-2
CASSLSQGKGGYTF	TGTGCCAGCAGTTTATCCCAGGGGAAGGGTGGCTACACCTTC	-	-	TRBV28	TRBJ1-2
CASSGQGYGYTF	TGTGCCAGCAGCGGACAGGGTTATGGCTACACCTTC	TRBD1	-	TRBV9	TRBJ1-2
CASRPSRDRYSNQPQHF	TGTGCCAGCAGACCCTCCCGGGACAGATATAGCAATCAGCCCCAGCATTTT	TRBD1	-	TRBV7-8	TRBJ1-5
CASSFREQYF	TGTGCCAGCAGTTTCCGGGAGCAGTACTTC	-	few	TRBV28	TRBJ2-7
CASSSLAGEHEQFF	TGTGCCAGCAGCTCACTAGCGGGAGAGCATGAGCAGTTCTTC	TRBD2	-	TRBV7-2	TRBJ2-1
CASRPAGGEQYF	TGTGCCAGCAGGCCCGCGGGGGGAGAGCAGTACTTC	TRBD2	few	TRBV6-5	TRBJ2-7
CASSLGSGLNEQFF	TGTGCCAGCAGCTTAGGTAGCGGGCTTAATGAGCAGTTCTTC	TRBD2	-	TRBV7-6	TRBJ2-1
CASSYRGAGENYEQYF	TGTGCCAGCAGTTATCGAGGGGCGGGGGAGAACTACGAGCAGTACTTC	TRBD2	-	TRBV6-5	TRBJ2-7
CASSLDSGTAGPGGANVLTF	TGCGCCAGCAGCTTGGATTCAGGCACAGCCGGTCCCGGCGGGGCCAACGTCCTGACTTTC	-	-	TRBV5-1	TRBJ2-6
CASSRSRDEQFF	TGTGCCAGCAGTCGTTCGAGGGATGAGCAGTTCTTC	-	once	TRBV6-1	TRBJ2-1
CASRRRDSTGNTIYF	TGTGCCAGCAGACGACGGGACAGTACGGGAAACACCATATATTTT	TRBD1	-	TRBV6-6	TRBJ1-3
CATSTEGQPQHF	TGTGCCACCAGCACGGAGGGTCAGCCCCAGCATTTT	-	once	TRBV15	TRBJ1-5
CASSLTGTLSGANVLTF	TGCGCCAGCAGCTTAACAGGAACACTCTCTGGGGCCAACGTCCTGACTTTC	-	-	TRBV5-1	TRBJ2-6
CASSMTLQGAYGYTF	TGTGCCAGCAGCATGACTTTACAGGGGGCCTATGGCTACACCTTC	TRBD1	-	TRBV7-8	TRBJ1-2
CSSSWSLAQEQFF	TGTTCCAGCAGCTGGAGCCTAGCGCAAGAGCAGTTCTTC	-	-	TRBV7-9	TRBJ2-1
CASSPGETGNRSSSYNEQFF	TGTGCCAGCAGCCCCGGAGAGACAGGGAATAGAAGTAGTTCCTACAATGAGCAGTTCTTC	TRBD1	once	TRBV7-6	TRBJ2-1
CAWAGLAGGTQETQYF	TGTGCCTGGGCGGGACTAGCGGGGGGGACCCAAGAGACCCAGTACTTC	TRBD2	-	TRBV30	TRBJ2-5
CASSDPSGQGTYEQYF	TGCGCCAGCAGTGACCCTTCGGGACAGGGTACCTACGAGCAGTACTTC	TRBD1	-	TRBV10-2	TRBJ2-7
CASSLRLLNNEKLFF	TGTGCCAGCAGCTTAAGACTCCTCAATAATGAAAAACTGTTTTTT	-	-	TRBV7-2	TRBJ1-4
CASSQVSGADTQYF	TGCGCCAGCAGCCAAGTCTCGGGGGCAGATACGCAGTATTTT	-	-	TRBV4-1	TRBJ2-3
CATSIGGATNEKLFF	TGTGCCACCAGCATTGGCGGGGCAACTAATGAAAAACTGTTTTTT	-	-	TRBV15	TRBJ1-4
CASSSSYEQYF	TGTGCTTCGTCGAGCTCCTACGAGCAGTACTTC	-	-	TRBV25-1	TRBJ2-7
CASSTRRGRGNEKLFF	TGTGCCAGCAGCACCAGGCGGGGGCGCGGTAATGAAAAACTGTTTTTT	-	few	TRBV7-9	TRBJ1-4
CASSPRGGRYNEQFF	TGTGCCAGCAGCCCCCGGGGCGGGAGGTACAATGAGCAGTTCTTC	TRBD2	-	TRBV7-3	TRBJ2-1
CAWSKPGGQASYEQYF	TGTGCCTGGAGTAAACCCGGAGGACAGGCATCCTACGAGCAGTACTTC	TRBD1	-	TRBV30	TRBJ2-7
CASSVGFGQETQYF	TGTGCCAGCAGCGTAGGGTTCGGGCAAGAGACCCAGTACTTC	-	once	TRBV9	TRBJ2-5
CASSQDWGGDEKLFF	TGCGCCAGCAGCCAAGATTGGGGAGGGGACGAAAAACTGTTTTTT	-	few	TRBV4-1	TRBJ1-4
CASSLSGGTGELFF	TGTGCCAGCAGCTTGTCGGGGGGGACCGGGGAGCTGTTTTTT	TRBD2	once	TRBV5-4	TRBJ2-2
CASSEFLGPSSYNEQFF	TGTGCCAGCAGTGAATTCCTAGGCCCTAGCTCCTACAATGAGCAGTTCTTC	-	-	TRBV2	TRBJ2-1
CASSQGQGLDTEAFF	TGCGCCAGCAGCCAGGGACAGGGGCTTGACACTGAAGCTTTCTTT	TRBD1	-	TRBV4-1	TRBJ1-1
CASSFPGLTEQFF	TGTGCCAGCAGTTTCCCTGGACTAACTGAGCAGTTCTTC	-	-	TRBV28	TRBJ2-1
CASSDLNTGELFF	TGTGCCAGTAGCGACTTAAACACCGGGGAGCTGTTTTTT	-	-	TRBV19	TRBJ2-2
CASSRRGDGYTF	TGTGCCAGCAGCCGGCGGGGGGATGGCTACACCTTC	-	few	TRBV5-6	TRBJ1-2
CASSQGLTGANTEAFF	TGCGCCAGCAGCCAAGGACTCACAGGCGCGAACACTGAAGCTTTCTTT	-	-	TRBV4-1	TRBJ1-1
CASSFTGGAAEAFF	TGTGCCAGTAGTTTTACAGGGGGCGCCGCTGAAGCTTTCTTT	TRBD1	-	TRBV19	TRBJ1-1